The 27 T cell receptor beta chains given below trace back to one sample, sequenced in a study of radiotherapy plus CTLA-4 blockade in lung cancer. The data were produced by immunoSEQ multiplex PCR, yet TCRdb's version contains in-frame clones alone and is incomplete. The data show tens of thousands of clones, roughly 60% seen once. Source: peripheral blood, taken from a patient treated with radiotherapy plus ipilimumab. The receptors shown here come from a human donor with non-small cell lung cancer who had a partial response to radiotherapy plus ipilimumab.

The CDR3 sequence is CASSSPREAFF. In DNA form, the CDR3 reads TGTGCCAGCAGTTCCCCCCGGGAAGCTTTCTTT. This chain joins TRBV6-1 and TRBJ1-1; no clear D. Germline CDR1 MNHNS, CDR2 SASEGT. The V gene lost 5 bases and the J gene lost 8 bases, with 9 bases spanning the gap. This CDR3 has 11 amino acids.

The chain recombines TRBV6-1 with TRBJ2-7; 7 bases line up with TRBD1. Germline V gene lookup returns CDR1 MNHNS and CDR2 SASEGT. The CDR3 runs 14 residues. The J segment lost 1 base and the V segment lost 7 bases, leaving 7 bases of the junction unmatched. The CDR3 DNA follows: TGTGCCAGCAAGCGACAGGGTAGGTCCTACGAGCAGTACTTC. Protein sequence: CASKRQGRSYEQYF.

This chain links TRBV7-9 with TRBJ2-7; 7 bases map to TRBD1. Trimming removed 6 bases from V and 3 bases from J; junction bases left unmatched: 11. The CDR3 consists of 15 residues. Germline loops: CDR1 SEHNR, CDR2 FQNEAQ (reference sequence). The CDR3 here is CASRPTGSRNYEQYF. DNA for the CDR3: TGTGCCAGCAGGCCGACAGGGTCGCGGAACTACGAGCAGTACTTC.

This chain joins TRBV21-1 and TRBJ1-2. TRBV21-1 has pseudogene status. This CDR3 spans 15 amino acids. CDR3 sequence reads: CASSLPGGRADGYTF. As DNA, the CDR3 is TGTGCCAGCAGCCTCCCCGGCGGGAGGGCCGATGGCTACACCTTC.

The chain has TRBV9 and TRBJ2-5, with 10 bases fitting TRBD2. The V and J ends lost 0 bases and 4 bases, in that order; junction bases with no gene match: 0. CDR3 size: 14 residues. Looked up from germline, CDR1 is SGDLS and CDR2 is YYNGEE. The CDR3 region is CASSVGLAGETQYF. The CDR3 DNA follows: TGTGCCAGCAGCGTAGGACTAGCGGGAGAGACCCAGTACTTC.

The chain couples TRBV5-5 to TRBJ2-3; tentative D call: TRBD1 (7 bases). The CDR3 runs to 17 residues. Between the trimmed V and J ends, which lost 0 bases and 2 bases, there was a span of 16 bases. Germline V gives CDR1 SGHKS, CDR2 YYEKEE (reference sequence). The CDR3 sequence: CASSLVGGQTYTDTQYF. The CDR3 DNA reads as TGTGCCAGCAGCTTGGTCGGGGGACAGACTTACACAGATACGCAGTATTTT.

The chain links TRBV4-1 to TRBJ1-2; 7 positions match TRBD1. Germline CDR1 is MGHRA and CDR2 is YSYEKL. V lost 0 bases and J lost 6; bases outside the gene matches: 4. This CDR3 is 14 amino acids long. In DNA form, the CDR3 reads TGCGCCAGCAGCCAAGACGGCAGGGGGGATGGCTACACCTTC. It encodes CASSQDGRGDGYTF.

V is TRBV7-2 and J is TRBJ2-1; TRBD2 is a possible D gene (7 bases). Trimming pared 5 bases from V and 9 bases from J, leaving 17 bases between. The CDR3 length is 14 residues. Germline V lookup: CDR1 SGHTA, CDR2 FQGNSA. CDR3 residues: CASSRRGGELEQFF. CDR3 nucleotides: TGTGCCAGCAGCCGTCGAGGGGGGGAGCTTGAGCAGTTCTTC.

This chain's CDR3 is CASSESRDSYGYTF. CDR3 DNA: TGTGCCAGCAGCGAGTCCCGGGACAGCTATGGCTACACCTTC. The chain joins TRBV7-2 to TRBJ1-2, with 7 bases fitting TRBD1. This CDR3 contains 14 residues. Per germline, CDR1 SGHTA and CDR2 FQGNSA. V gave up 5 bases and J gave up 4 bases; unmatched junction bases: 7.

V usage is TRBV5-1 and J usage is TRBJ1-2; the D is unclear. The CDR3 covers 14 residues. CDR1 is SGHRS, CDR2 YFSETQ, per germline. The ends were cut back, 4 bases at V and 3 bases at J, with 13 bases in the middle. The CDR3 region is CASSREASDYGYTF. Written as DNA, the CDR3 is TGCGCCAGCAGCCGAGAGGCGTCGGACTATGGCTACACCTTC.

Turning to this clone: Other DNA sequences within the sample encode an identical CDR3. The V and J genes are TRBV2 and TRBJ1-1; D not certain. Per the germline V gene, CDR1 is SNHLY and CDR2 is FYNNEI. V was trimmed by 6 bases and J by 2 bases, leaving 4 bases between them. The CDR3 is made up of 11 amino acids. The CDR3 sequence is CASSRNTEAFF. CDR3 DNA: TGTGCCAGCAGCCGTAACACTGAAGCTTTCTTT.

Written as DNA, the CDR3 is TGTGCCCGCAAGACGGGACTAGCGGGAGGGGGCAATGAGCAGTTCTTC. Amino acids: CARKTGLAGGGNEQFF. V gene TRBV2 combines with J gene TRBJ2-1; TRBD2 agrees at 16 bases. CDR1 SNHLY and CDR2 FYNNEI come from the germline V gene. The CDR3 runs to 16 residues. Trimming cost V 11 bases and J 6 bases; bases outside gene matches: 10.

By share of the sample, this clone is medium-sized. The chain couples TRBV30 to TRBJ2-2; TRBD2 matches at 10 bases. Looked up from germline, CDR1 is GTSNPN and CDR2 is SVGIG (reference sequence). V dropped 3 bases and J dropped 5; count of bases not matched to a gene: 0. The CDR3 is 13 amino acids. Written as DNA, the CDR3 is TGTGCCTGGAGGACTAGCGGGACCGGGGAGCTGTTTTTT. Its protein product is CAWRTSGTGELFF.

The CDR3 nucleotides read TGTGCCAGCAGCTACCGGGGGGGTAACTCCTACGAGCAGTACTTC. It yields the protein CASSYRGGNSYEQYF. The chain recombines TRBV7-8 with TRBJ2-7; 8 bases agree with TRBD2. This CDR3 contains 15 residues. V shed 4 bases and J 0 bases; nucleotides not matched to a gene: 5. Germline assignment: CDR1 SGHVS and CDR2 FQNEAQ. The full variable domain, in which reference TRBV7-8 and TRBJ2-7 provide the parts outside the CDR3, is GAGVSQSPRYKVAKRGQDVALRCDPISGHVSLFWYQQALGQGPEFLTYFQNEAQLDKSGLPSDRFFAERPEGSVSTLKIQRTQQEDSAVYLCASSYRGGNSYEQYFGPGTRLTVT.

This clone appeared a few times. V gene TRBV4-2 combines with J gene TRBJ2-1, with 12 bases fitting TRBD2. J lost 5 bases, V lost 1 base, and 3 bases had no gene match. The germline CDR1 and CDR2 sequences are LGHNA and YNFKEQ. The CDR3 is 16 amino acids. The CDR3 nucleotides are TGTGCCAGCAGCCAAGGACTAGCGGGGGTAGACAATGAGCAGTTCTTC. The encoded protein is CASSQGLAGVDNEQFF.

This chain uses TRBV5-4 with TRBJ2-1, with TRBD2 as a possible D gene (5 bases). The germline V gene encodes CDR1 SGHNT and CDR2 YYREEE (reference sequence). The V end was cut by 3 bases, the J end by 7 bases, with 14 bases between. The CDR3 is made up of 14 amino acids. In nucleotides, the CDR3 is TGTGCCAGCAGCTCCCGGACTGTTACTAATGAGCAGTTCTTC. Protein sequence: CASSSRTVTNEQFF.

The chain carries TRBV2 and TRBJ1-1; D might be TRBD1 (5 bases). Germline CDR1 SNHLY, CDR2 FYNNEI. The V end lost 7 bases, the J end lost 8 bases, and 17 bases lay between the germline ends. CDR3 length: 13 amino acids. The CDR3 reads CASTPGGGAEAFF. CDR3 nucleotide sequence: TGTGCCAGCACCCCCGGGGGGGGTGCGGAAGCTTTCTTT.

The CDR3 loop is CSVAGTGVQETQYF. The DNA for the CDR3 is TGCAGCGTTGCCGGGACAGGCGTTCAAGAGACCCAGTACTTC. V gene TRBV29-1 combines with J gene TRBJ2-5; 8 nucleotides match TRBD1. Germline CDR1 is SQVTM and CDR2 is ANQGSEA. V lost 4 bases, J lost 2 bases, and 6 bases stayed unmatched. The CDR3 has 14 residues.

CDR3 region: CASSQDGQGKYEQFF. The CDR3 DNA reads TGTGCCAGCAGCCAAGATGGCCAGGGGAAATATGAGCAGTTCTTC. The chain employs TRBV4-2 and TRBJ2-1, with D perhaps TRBD1 (6 bases). Trimming pared 0 bases from V and 8 bases from J, leaving 14 bases between. The length of the CDR3 is 15 residues. The V gene's germline CDR1 is LGHNA and CDR2 YNFKEQ.

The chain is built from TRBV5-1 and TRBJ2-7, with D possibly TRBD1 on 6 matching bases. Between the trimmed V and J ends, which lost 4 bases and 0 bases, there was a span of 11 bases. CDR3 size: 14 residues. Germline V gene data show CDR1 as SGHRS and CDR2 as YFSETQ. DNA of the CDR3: TGCGCCAGCAGCGGACAGCTCAGCTCCTACGAGCAGTACTTC. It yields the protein CASSGQLSSYEQYF.

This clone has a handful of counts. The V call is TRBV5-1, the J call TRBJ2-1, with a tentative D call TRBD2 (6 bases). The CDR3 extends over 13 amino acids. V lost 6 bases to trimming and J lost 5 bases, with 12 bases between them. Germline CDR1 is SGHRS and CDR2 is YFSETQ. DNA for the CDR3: TGCGCCAGCAACGTGGACTATAACAATGAGCAGTTCTTC. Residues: CASNVDYNNEQFF. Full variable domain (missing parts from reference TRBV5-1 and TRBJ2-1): KAGVTQTPRYLIKTRGQQVTLSCSPISGHRSVSWYQQTPGQGLQFLFEYFSETQRNKGNFPGRFSGRQFSNSRSEMNVSTLELGDSALYLCASNVDYNNEQFFGPGTRLTVL.

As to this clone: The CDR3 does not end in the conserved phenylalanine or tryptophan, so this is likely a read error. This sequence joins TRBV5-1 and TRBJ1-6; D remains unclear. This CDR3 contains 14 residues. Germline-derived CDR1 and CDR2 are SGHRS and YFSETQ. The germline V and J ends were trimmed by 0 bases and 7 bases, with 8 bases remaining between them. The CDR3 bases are TGCGCCAGCAGCTTGGGACTGTCCAATTCACCCCTCCACCTT. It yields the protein CASSLGLSNSPLHL.

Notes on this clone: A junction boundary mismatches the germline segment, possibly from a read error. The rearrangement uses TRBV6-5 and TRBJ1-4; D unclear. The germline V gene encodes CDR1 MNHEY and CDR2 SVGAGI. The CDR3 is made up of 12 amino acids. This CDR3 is CASSGTSEKLFF. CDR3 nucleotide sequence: TGTGCCAGCAGTGGAACTAGTGAAAAACTGTTTTTT.

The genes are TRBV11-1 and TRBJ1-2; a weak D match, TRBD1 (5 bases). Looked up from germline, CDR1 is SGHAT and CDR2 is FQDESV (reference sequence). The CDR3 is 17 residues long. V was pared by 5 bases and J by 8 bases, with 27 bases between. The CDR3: CASSPYRGTPIGGGYTF. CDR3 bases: TGTGCCAGCAGCCCTTACCGAGGGACGCCAATCGGGGGAGGCTACACCTTC.

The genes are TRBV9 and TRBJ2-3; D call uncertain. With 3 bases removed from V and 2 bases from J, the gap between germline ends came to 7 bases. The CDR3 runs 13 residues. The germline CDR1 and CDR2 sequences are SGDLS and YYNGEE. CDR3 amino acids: CASSARVTDTQYF. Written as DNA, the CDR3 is TGTGCCAGCAGCGCGCGAGTCACAGATACGCAGTATTTT.

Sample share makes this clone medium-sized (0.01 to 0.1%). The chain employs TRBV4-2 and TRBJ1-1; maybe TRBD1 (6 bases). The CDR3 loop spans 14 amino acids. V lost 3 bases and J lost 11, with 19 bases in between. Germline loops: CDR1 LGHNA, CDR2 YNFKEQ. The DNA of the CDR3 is TGTGCCAGCAGCCAGACGGGGGGCCGGGATTGGGCTTTCTTT. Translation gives CASSQTGGRDWAFF.

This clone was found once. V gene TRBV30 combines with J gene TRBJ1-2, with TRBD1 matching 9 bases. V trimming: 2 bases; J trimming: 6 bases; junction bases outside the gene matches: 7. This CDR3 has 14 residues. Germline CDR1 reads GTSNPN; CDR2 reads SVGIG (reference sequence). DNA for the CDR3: TGTGCCTGGAGTCGGGACAGGGTGTTCGATGGCTACACCTTC. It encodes CAWSRDRVFDGYTF.